These T cell receptor beta chains were read from a single sample in a study of T cell repertoires in cytomegalovirus infection. A single record per CDR3 protein comes from TCRdb applying MiXCR to the reads. The sample carries 270,000 or so distinct CDR3 sequences, approximately 15% recorded once. Source material: CD8+ T cells from PBMCs. The receptors stem from a human donor in good health (CMV status not recorded). Some clones in this sample may be carry-over from other donors' samples. CDR3s include the opening cysteine and the closing phenylalanine or tryptophan. D genes are given only for firm matches. Size is stated for part of the rows, as once, few or many counts, or as a class when the clone is expanded.

J: TRBJ1-2
D: NA
V: TRBV7-9
size: many
DNA: TGTGCCAGCAGCGGCGAGGAAAACTATGGCTACACCTTC
CDR3: CASSGEENYGYTF

J: TRBJ2-7
D: TRBD2
V: TRBV3-1
size: few
DNA: TGTGCCAGCAGCCAAGAGTCGGGGGGCGAGCAGTACTTC
CDR3: CASSQESGGEQYF

J: TRBJ2-5
D: TRBD2
V: TRBV4-1
size: NA
DNA: TGCGCCAGCAGCCAAGATCGGGTAGCGGGGCCACAAGAGACCCAGTACTTC
CDR3: CASSQDRVAGPQETQYF

J: TRBJ2-7
D: NA
V: TRBV6-1
size: many
DNA: TGTGCCAGCAGTGAAGTTGACAGGAGAGGTTACGAGCAGTACTTC
CDR3: CASSEVDRRGYEQYF

J: TRBJ2-5
D: NA
V: TRBV7-9
size: few
DNA: TGTGCCAGCAGCTTACAGGGTGGAGGGCAAGAGACCCAGTACTTC
CDR3: CASSLQGGGQETQYF

J: TRBJ1-4
D: TRBD1
V: TRBV7-9
size: many
DNA: TGTGCCAGCCGCGGGACAGAGAATGAAAAACTGTTTTTT
CDR3: CASRGTENEKLFF

J: TRBJ1-1
D: NA
V: TRBV24-1
size: few
DNA: TGTGCCACCAGATCGGCGGGGGAGACTGAAGCTTTCTTT
CDR3: CATRSAGETEAFF

J: TRBJ2-1
D: TRBD2
V: TRBV7-8
size: NA
DNA: TGTGCCAGCAGCTTAGGGGTAGCGGGTATCAATGAGCAGTTCTTC
CDR3: CASSLGVAGINEQFF

J: TRBJ2-3
D: NA
V: TRBV5-1
size: NA
DNA: TGCGCCAGCAGCTTCACCCCCACAGATACGCAGTATTTT
CDR3: CASSFTPTDTQYF

J: TRBJ2-7
D: NA
V: TRBV11-3
size: few
DNA: TGTGCCAGCAGCCCCGGGACGGTCCGGGACGAGCAGTACTTC
CDR3: CASSPGTVRDEQYF

J: TRBJ1-1
D: NA
V: TRBV20-1
size: NA
DNA: TGCAGTGCTAGTGTCGGATACACTGAAGCTTTCTTT
CDR3: CSASVGYTEAFF

J: TRBJ2-7
D: TRBD1
V: TRBV12-3/TRBV12-4
size: NA
DNA: TGTGCCAGCGGTTTACCGAGACAGGGGAGATACGAGCAGTACTTC
CDR3: CASGLPRQGRYEQYF

J: TRBJ1-2
D: TRBD1
V: TRBV6-6
size: NA
DNA: TGTGCCAGCACCTTCCCAGGGGGGTATGGCTACACCTTC
CDR3: CASTFPGGYGYTF

J: TRBJ2-7
D: NA
V: TRBV29-1
size: NA
DNA: TGCAGCGTTGAAAGTCCGGGACCCAACCGACCTTACGAGCAGTACTTC
CDR3: CSVESPGPNRPYEQYF

J: TRBJ1-1
D: NA
V: TRBV28
size: few
DNA: TGTGCCAGCACCTATACACTGTCGGGGAACACTGAAGCTTTCTTT
CDR3: CASTYTLSGNTEAFF

J: TRBJ1-5
D: NA
V: TRBV6-2/TRBV6-3
size: NA
DNA: TGTGCCAGCAGTTACTCCGAACTGGATACAGGGAGTAGCAATCAGCCCCAGCATTTT
CDR3: CASSYSELDTGSSNQPQHF

J: TRBJ1-1
D: TRBD1
V: TRBV28
size: NA
DNA: TGTGCCAGCAGTTCCCTACGACGGACAGGAGGCCTAGAAGCTTTCTTT
CDR3: CASSSLRRTGGLEAFF